This paragraph covers one T cell receptor beta chain sequence. This record belongs to a study of control samples from healthy donors and cancer patients. From germline, CDR1 is SQVTM and CDR2 ANQGSEA. The CDR3 has 15 residues. Losses at the gene ends were 5 bases for V and 5 bases for J; bases not matched to a gene: 7. TCRdb's table, derived via immunoSEQ multiplex PCR, lists solely in-frame clones and lacks some. The profile shows tens of thousands of clones, 92% of them singletons. Sequenced sample: blood. The receptor was derived from a woman between 50 and 59 years old in good health. The rearrangement links TRBV29-1 to TRBJ1-6; 9 nucleotides align to TRBD1. The chain's CDR3 is CSVKVGTGNNSPLHF. The CDR3 DNA reads TGCAGCGTTAAGGTCGGGACAGGGAATAATTCACCCCTCCACTTT.